The 18 T cell receptor beta chains given below trace back to one sample, sequenced in a study of shared clonotypes between healthy human individuals. Using immunoSEQ multiplex PCR, the repertoire was profiled, and TCRdb retains in-frame clones only, with some absent. Of 500,000 to 650,000 clones in the sample, roughly four fifths were seen once. Sequencing was performed on PBMCs. All receptors derive from a woman aged 40 to 50 in good health. Some clones in this sample may be carry-over from other donors' samples.

The table lists this clone with a count of one. The J gene is TRBJ2-5, the V gene TRBV2; 8 bases are a match to TRBD2. Germline V gene sequence: CDR1 SNHLY, CDR2 FYNNEI. Losses at the gene ends were 5 bases for V and 1 base for J; bases not matched to a gene: 6. The CDR3 length is 15 residues. CDR3 residues: CASSFAGGIQETQYF. CDR3 sequence (DNA): TGTGCCAGCAGTTTTGCGGGAGGTATCCAAGAGACCCAGTACTTC.

J is TRBJ1-2 and V is TRBV2; no firm D call. This CDR3 contains 14 residues. The germline V gene has CDR1 SNHLY and CDR2 FYNNEI. Deletions cut 9 bases from V and 0 bases from J, with 14 bases between. The CDR3 loop reads CASAPQSTNYGYTF. The DNA of the CDR3 is TGTGCCAGTGCCCCACAGAGTACTAACTATGGCTACACCTTC.

The chain links TRBV27 to TRBJ2-1; D not resolved. Germline-derived CDR1 and CDR2 are MNHEY and SMNVEV (reference sequence). This CDR3 comprises 15 residues. V was trimmed by 3 bases and J by 0 bases, leaving 9 bases between them. The chain's CDR3 is CASSFAPSSYNEQFF. CDR3 nucleotides: TGTGCCAGCAGTTTCGCGCCGAGCTCCTACAATGAGCAGTTCTTC.

The rearrangement joins TRBV7-9 to TRBJ2-5, with TRBD2 matching 13 bases. Germline trimming cut 4 bases from V and 11 bases from J; bases unmatched to any gene: 7. Germline CDR1 reads SEHNR; CDR2 reads FQNEAQ (reference sequence). This CDR3 is built from 14 residues. Here the CDR3 DNA reads TGTGCCAGCAGCTCCGGGACTAGCGGGAACGTGCAGTACTTC. Its protein product is CASSSGTSGNVQYF.

Regarding this clone: Germline and junction disagree at one end, which may indicate a read error. The CDR3 region is CASSLGRDRGYNEQFF. As DNA, the CDR3 is TGTGCTAGCAGCTTAGGTAGGGACAGGGGTTACAATGAGCAGTTCTTC. The genes are TRBV7-7 and TRBJ2-1; 10 bases are shared with TRBD1. There are 16 residues in the CDR3. In germline, CDR1 is SSHAT, CDR2 FNYEAQ (reference sequence).

The chain combines TRBV2 with TRBJ2-5, with TRBD1 identical over 9 bases. Germline V gives CDR1 SNHLY, CDR2 FYNNEI. The CDR3 totals 12 residues. The J segment lost 8 bases and the V segment lost 3 bases, leaving 1 base of the junction unmatched. The CDR3 DNA follows: TGTGCCAGCAGTGAGACAGGGGGAACCCAGTACTTC. This gives the protein CASSETGGTQYF. Using reference TRBV2 and TRBJ2-5 for the parts outside the CDR3, the full variable domain is EPEVTQTPSHQVTQMGQEVILRCVPISNHLYFYWYRQILGQKVEFLVSFYNNEISEKSEIFDDQFSVERPDGSNFTLKIRSTKLEDSAMYFCASSETGGTQYFGPGTRLLVL.

This clone was recorded a few times. V usage is TRBV30 and J usage is TRBJ1-1; no clear D gene. The CDR3 is made up of 12 amino acids. V lost 2 bases and J 1 base, leaving 5 bases between the germline ends. Germline-derived CDR1 and CDR2 are GTSNPN and SVGIG (reference sequence). The DNA of the CDR3 is TGTGCCTGGAGTCACCCGAACACTGAAGCTTTCTTT. It is translated as CAWSHPNTEAFF.

This clone was observed a handful of times. V and J are TRBV7-6 and TRBJ2-3, with D unclear. With 5 bases removed from V and 2 bases from J, the gap between germline ends came to 14 bases. Germline V CDR1 and CDR2: SGHVS, FNYEAQ. The CDR3 has 15 residues. In DNA, the CDR3 is TGTGCCAGCAGCCACCTCAGTGGGGTCACAGATACGCAGTATTTT. As protein: CASSHLSGVTDTQYF.

The DNA of the CDR3 is TGTGCCACCCACCCGAAAAGGGGGGTCAATCAGCCCCAGCATTTT. It translates to CATHPKRGVNQPQHF. The chain is built from TRBV6-5 and TRBJ1-5; D is possibly TRBD1 (6 bases). Germline V gene data show CDR1 as MNHEY and CDR2 as SVGAGI. Trimming removed 10 bases from V and 3 bases from J, with 19 bases in between. The CDR3 contains 15 residues.

This chain joins TRBV21-1 and TRBJ1-2. TRBV21-1 is recorded as a pseudogene. This CDR3 contains 14 residues. CDR3 nucleotides: TGTGCCAGCAGCAACCGGGACCGACGCTATGGCTACACCTTC. This translates into CASSNRDRRYGYTF.

This clone was counted a few times. This chain connects TRBV25-1 to TRBJ2-1; TRBD2 matches 10 bases. CDR3 length: 15 residues. Per the germline V gene, CDR1 is MGHDK and CDR2 is SYGVNS. With V trimmed by 11 bases and J by 7 bases, 14 bases remained unmatched. The CDR3 protein is CASNLAGGRENEQFF. CDR3 nucleotide sequence: TGTGCCTCAAATTTAGCGGGAGGTAGGGAAAATGAGCAGTTCTTC.

A remark on this clone: The sample contains more than one DNA sequence encoding this CDR3. The genes are TRBV28 and TRBJ1-2; the D is unclear. Trimming took 1 base from V and 5 from J, leaving 5 bases between them. CDR1 MDHEN and CDR2 SYDVKM come from the germline V gene. The CDR3 has 12 residues. For the CDR3, the DNA is TGTGCCAGCAGTTTATCGGGGTATGGCTACACCTTC. It translates to CASSLSGYGYTF.

The rearrangement joins TRBV10-2 to TRBJ1-5; D is unresolved. The CDR3 totals 14 residues. Trimming took off 0 bases at V and 4 bases at J, with 7 bases between the two ends. The germline V gene encodes CDR1 WSHSY and CDR2 SAAADI. CDR3 loop: CASSESGENQPQHF. The CDR3 bases are TGCGCCAGCAGTGAGTCAGGAGAAAATCAGCCCCAGCATTTT.

Concerning this clone itself: This specimen includes other DNA sequences encoding the same CDR3. The chain uses TRBV7-2 and TRBJ1-5; no clear D. Germline assignment: CDR1 SGHTA and CDR2 FQGNSA. V lost 1 base, J lost 7 bases, and 5 bases lay in between. This CDR3 has 12 residues. The CDR3 nucleotides are TGTGCCAGCAGCTTAGACGGCCAGCCCCAGCATTTT. Protein sequence: CASSLDGQPQHF. Together with reference TRBV7-2 and TRBJ1-5, the CDR3 gives the full variable domain: GAGVSQSPSNKVTEKGKDVELRCDPISGHTALYWYRQSLGQGLEFLIYFQGNSAPDKSGLPSDRFSAERTGGSVSTLTIQRTQQEDSAVYLCASSLDGQPQHFGDGTRLSIL.

This rearrangement joins TRBV7-9 to TRBJ1-1; D might be TRBD1 (5 bases). V dropped 5 bases and J dropped 1 base, with 14 bases sitting between them. CDR1 and CDR2 from the germline V gene are SEHNR and FQNEAQ (reference sequence). The CDR3 sequence is 15 residues long. CDR3 in amino acids: CASSPSAGTNTEAFF. CDR3 in DNA: TGTGCCAGCAGCCCCTCCGCAGGGACGAACACTGAAGCTTTCTTT. The variable domain in full, completed from reference TRBV7-9 and TRBJ1-1, reads DTGVSQNPRHKITKRGQNVTFRCDPISEHNRLYWYRQTLGQGPEFLTYFQNEAQLEKSRLLSDRFSAERPKGSFSTLEIQRTEQGDSAMYLCASSPSAGTNTEAFFGQGTRLTVV.

This chain connects TRBV2 to TRBJ2-3; D may match TRBD1 or TRBD2 (5 bases each). V shed 3 bases and J shed 3 bases, with 13 bases lying between them. CDR3 size: 15 residues. Germline-derived CDR1 and CDR2 are SNHLY and FYNNEI. The CDR3 reads CASSEMGVVTDTQYF. CDR3 sequence (DNA): TGTGCCAGCAGTGAGATGGGGGTTGTAACAGATACGCAGTATTTT.

V usage is TRBV7-9 and J usage is TRBJ2-7; possibly TRBD1 for D (5 bases). The CDR3 sequence is 12 residues long. Trimming pared 7 bases from V and 3 bases from J, leaving 10 bases between. The germline gives CDR1 SEHNR, CDR2 FQNEAQ (reference sequence). CDR3 sequence (DNA): TGTGCCAGCACCCTAGACAGCTACGAGCAGTACTTC. Translating it yields CASTLDSYEQYF.

This rearrangement joins TRBV11-2 to TRBJ2-2; perhaps TRBD2 as D (6 bases). The CDR3 is made up of 16 amino acids. Trimming left V 2 bases short and J 6 bases short, with 16 bases between. In germline, CDR1 is SGHAT, CDR2 FQNNGV. CDR3 bases: TGTGCCAGCAGCTTAAGTAGACTAGTCGGTTCCGGGGAGCTGTTTTTT. Its translation: CASSLSRLVGSGELFF.